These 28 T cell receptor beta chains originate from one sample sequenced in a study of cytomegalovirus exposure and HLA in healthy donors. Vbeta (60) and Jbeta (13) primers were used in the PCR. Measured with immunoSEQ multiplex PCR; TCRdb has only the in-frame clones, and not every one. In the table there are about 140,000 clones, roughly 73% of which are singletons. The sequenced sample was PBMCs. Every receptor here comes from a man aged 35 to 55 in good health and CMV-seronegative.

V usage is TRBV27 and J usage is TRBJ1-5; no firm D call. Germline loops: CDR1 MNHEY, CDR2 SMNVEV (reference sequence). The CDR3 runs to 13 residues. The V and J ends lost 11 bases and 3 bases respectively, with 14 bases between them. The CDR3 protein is CARDGVINQPQHF. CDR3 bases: TGTGCCCGAGACGGGGTAATCAATCAGCCCCAGCATTTT.

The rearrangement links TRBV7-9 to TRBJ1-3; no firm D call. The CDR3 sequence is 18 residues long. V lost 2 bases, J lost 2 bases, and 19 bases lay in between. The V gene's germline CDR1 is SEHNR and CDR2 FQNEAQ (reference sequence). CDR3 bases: TGTGCCAGCAGCTTATTGTTCCGGATGAGGGAAGCTGGAAACACCATATATTTT. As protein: CASSLLFRMREAGNTIYF.

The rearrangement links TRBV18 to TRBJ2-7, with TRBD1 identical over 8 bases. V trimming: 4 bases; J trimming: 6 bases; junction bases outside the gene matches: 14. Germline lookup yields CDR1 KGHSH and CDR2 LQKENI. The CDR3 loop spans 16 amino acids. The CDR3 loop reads CASSRAPGQASSEQYF. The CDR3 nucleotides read TGTGCCAGCTCACGAGCACCGGGACAGGCCAGCTCCGAGCAGTACTTC.

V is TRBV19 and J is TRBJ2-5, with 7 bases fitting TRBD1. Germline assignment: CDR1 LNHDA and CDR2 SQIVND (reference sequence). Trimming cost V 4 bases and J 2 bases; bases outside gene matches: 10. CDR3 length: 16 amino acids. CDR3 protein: CASSTTSGTEQETQYF. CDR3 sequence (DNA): TGTGCCAGTAGTACAACCTCCGGGACAGAGCAAGAGACCCAGTACTTC. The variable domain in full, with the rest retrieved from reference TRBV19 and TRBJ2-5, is DGGITQSPKYLFRKEGQNVTLSCEQNLNHDAMYWYRQDPGQGLRLIYYSQIVNDFQKGDIAEGYSVSREKKESFPLTVTSAQKNPTAFYLCASSTTSGTEQETQYFGPGTRLLVL.

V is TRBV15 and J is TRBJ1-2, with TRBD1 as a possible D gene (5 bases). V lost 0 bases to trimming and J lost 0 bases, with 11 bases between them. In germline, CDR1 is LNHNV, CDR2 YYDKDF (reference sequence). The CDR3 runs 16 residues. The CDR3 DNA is TGTGCCACCAGCAGAGAGGGGGAGGGTCCTAACTATGGCTACACCTTC. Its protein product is CATSREGEGPNYGYTF.

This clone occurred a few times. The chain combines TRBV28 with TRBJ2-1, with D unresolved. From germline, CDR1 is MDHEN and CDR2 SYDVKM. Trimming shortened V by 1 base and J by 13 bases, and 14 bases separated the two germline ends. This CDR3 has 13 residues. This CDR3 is CASSLSEGPGQFF. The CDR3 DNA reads TGTGCCAGCAGTTTATCGGAAGGTCCGGGTCAGTTCTTC.

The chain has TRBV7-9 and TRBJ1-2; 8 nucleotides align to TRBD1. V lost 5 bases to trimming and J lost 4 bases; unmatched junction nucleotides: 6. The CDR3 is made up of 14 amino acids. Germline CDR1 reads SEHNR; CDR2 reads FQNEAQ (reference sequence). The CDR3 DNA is TGTGCCAGCAGCGAACGGGACAGGAGCTATGGCTACACCTTC. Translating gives CASSERDRSYGYTF.

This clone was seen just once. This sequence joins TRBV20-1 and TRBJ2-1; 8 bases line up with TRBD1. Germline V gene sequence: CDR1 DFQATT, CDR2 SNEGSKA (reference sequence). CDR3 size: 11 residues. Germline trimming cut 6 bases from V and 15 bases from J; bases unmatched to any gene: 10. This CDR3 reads CSAPLQGARFF. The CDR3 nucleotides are TGCAGTGCCCCGCTCCAGGGGGCGCGGTTCTTC.

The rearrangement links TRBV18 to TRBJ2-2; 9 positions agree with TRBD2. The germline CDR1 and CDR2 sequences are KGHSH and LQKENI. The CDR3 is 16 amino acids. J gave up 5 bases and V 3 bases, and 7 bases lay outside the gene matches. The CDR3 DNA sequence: TGTGCCAGCTCACCTCCGGGACTAGCATTAACCGGGGAGCTGTTTTTT. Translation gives CASSPPGLALTGELFF.

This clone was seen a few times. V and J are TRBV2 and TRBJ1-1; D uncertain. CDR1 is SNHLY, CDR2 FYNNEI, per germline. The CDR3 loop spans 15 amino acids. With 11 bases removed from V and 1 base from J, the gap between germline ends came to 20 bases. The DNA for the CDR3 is TGTGCCCTATGGAAAGTTGTCGGGGAGAACACTGAAGCTTTCTTT. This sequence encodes CALWKVVGENTEAFF. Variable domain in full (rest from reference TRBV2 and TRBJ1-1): EPEVTQTPSHQVTQMGQEVILRCVPISNHLYFYWYRQILGQKVEFLVSFYNNEISEKSEIFDDQFSVERPDGSNFTLKIRSTKLEDSAMYFCALWKVVGENTEAFFGQGTRLTVV.

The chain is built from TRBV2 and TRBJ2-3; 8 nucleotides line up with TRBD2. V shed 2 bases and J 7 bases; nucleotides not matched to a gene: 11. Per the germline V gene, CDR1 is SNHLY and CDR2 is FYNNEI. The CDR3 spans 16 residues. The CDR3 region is CASSESAGGVAYTQYF. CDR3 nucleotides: TGTGCCAGCAGTGAAAGTGCCGGGGGGGTCGCGTATACGCAGTATTTT.

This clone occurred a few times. The CDR3 reads CASSQVGATIQPQHF. CDR3 DNA sequence: TGCGCCAGCAGCCAAGTGGGGGCGACAATTCAGCCCCAGCATTTT. The chain combines TRBV4-1 with TRBJ1-5, with D perhaps matching TRBD1 (6 bases). The length of the CDR3 is 15 residues. CDR1 and CDR2 from the germline V gene are MGHRA and YSYEKL. V was cut by 1 base and J by 6 bases, with 13 bases left in between.

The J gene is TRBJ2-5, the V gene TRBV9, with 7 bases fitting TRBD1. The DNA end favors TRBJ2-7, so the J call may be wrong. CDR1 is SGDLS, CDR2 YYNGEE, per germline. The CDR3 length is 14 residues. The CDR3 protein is CASSKGARKDEQYF. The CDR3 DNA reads TGTGCCAGTTCGAAGGGGGCGCGTAAGGACGAGCAGTACTTC.

The CDR3 protein is CASSQDRQTPDQPQHF. CDR3 DNA: TGCGCCAGCAGCCAAGATCGACAGACCCCCGATCAGCCCCAGCATTTT. The chain links TRBV4-1 to TRBJ1-5, with a tentative D call TRBD1 (5 bases). V lost 0 bases to trimming and J lost 5 bases, with 14 bases between them. The CDR3 contains 16 residues. CDR1 and CDR2 (germline): MGHRA, YSYEKL.

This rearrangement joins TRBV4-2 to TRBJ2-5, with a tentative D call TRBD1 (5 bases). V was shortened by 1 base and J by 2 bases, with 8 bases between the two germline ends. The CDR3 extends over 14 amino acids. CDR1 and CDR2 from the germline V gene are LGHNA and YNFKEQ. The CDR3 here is CASSQAQVQETQYF. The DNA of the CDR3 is TGTGCCAGCAGCCAAGCACAGGTTCAAGAGACCCAGTACTTC.

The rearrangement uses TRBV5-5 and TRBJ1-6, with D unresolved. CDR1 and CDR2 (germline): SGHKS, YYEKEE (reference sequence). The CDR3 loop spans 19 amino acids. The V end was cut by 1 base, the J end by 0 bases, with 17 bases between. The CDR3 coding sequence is TGTGCCAGCAGCTTGCGCGTCGGGTCCCTCAGCTCCTATAATTCACCCCTCCACTTT. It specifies CASSLRVGSLSSYNSPLHF.

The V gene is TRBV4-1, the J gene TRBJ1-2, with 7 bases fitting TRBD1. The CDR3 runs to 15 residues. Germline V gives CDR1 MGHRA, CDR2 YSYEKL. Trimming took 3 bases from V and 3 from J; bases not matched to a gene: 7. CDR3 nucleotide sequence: TGCGCCAGCAGCCACTCGACAGGGAGCCACTATGGCTACACCTTC. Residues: CASSHSTGSHYGYTF.

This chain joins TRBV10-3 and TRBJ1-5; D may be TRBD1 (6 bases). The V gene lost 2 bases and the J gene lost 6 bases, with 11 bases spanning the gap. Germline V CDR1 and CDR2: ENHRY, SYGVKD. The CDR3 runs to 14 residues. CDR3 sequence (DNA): TGTGCCATCAGTGAGGCGACAGGTTCTCAGCCCCAGCATTTT. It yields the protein CAISEATGSQPQHF.

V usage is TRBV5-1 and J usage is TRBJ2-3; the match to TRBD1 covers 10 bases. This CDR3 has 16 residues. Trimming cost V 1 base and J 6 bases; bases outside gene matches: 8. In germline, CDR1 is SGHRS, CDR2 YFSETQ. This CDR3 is CASSLTGQGPSDTQYF. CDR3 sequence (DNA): TGCGCCAGCAGCTTGACGGGACAGGGGCCATCGGATACGCAGTATTTT.

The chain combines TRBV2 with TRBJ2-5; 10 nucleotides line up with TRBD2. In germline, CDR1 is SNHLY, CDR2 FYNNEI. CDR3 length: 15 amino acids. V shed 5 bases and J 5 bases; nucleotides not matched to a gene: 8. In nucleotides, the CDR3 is TGTGCCAGCAGTTCGAGCGGGGGGGCCGGGGAGACCCAGTACTTC. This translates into CASSSSGGAGETQYF.

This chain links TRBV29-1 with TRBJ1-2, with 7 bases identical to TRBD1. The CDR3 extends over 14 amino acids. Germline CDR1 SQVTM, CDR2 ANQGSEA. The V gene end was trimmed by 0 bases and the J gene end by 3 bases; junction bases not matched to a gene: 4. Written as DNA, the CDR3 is TGCAGCGTTGAAGATCGGGACAGCTACTATGGCTACACCTTC. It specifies CSVEDRDSYYGYTF.

The DNA for the CDR3 is TGTGCCACACAGGGGCTAACCAATGAAAAACTGTTTTTT. Translating it yields CATQGLTNEKLFF. The chain combines TRBV10-3 with TRBJ1-4; 7 nucleotides line up with TRBD1. The CDR3 spans 13 residues. CDR1 is ENHRY and CDR2 is SYGVKD in the germline V gene. Trimming took 10 bases from V and 5 from J; bases not matched to a gene: 7.

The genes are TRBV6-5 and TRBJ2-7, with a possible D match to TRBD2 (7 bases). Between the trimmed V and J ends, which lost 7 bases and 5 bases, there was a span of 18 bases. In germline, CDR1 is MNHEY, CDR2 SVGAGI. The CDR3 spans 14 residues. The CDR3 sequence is CASKGGAFLDEQYF. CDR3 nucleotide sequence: TGTGCCAGCAAGGGGGGGGCCTTCTTGGACGAGCAGTACTTC.

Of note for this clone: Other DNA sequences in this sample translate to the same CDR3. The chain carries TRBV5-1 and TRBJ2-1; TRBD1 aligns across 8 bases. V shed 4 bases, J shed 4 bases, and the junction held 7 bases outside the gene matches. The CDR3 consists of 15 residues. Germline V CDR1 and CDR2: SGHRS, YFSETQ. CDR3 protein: CASSPGQGAYNEQFF. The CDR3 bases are TGCGCCAGCAGCCCCGGACAGGGCGCGTACAATGAGCAGTTCTTC.

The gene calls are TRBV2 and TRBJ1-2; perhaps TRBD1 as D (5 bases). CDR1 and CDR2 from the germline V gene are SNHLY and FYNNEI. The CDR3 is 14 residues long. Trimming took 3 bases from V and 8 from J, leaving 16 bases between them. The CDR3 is CASSDQLGGMGYTF. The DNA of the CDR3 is TGTGCCAGCAGTGACCAGCTGGGGGGTATGGGCTACACCTTC.

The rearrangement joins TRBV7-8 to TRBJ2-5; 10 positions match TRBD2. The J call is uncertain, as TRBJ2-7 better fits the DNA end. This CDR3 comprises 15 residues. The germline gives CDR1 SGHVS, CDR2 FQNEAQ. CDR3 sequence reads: CASSLAPAGGPEQYF. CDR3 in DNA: TGTGCCAGCAGCTTAGCGCCAGCGGGGGGGCCCGAGCAGTACTTC.

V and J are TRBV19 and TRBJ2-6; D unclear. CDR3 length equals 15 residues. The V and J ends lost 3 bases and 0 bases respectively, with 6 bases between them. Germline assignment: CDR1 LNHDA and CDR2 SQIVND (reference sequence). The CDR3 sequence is CASSMGNSGANVLTF. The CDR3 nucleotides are TGTGCCAGTAGTATGGGCAACTCTGGGGCCAACGTCCTGACTTTC.

CDR3 in DNA: TGTGCCAGCAGCTTAGTACAAGGGGGGGCTCAGCCCCAGCATTTT. Protein product: CASSLVQGGAQPQHF. The chain employs TRBV7-2 and TRBJ1-5; the D gene is possibly TRBD1 (6 bases). Trimming stripped 1 base from V and 6 bases from J, with 13 bases between. This CDR3 region has 15 residues. From germline, CDR1 is SGHTA and CDR2 FQGNSA.